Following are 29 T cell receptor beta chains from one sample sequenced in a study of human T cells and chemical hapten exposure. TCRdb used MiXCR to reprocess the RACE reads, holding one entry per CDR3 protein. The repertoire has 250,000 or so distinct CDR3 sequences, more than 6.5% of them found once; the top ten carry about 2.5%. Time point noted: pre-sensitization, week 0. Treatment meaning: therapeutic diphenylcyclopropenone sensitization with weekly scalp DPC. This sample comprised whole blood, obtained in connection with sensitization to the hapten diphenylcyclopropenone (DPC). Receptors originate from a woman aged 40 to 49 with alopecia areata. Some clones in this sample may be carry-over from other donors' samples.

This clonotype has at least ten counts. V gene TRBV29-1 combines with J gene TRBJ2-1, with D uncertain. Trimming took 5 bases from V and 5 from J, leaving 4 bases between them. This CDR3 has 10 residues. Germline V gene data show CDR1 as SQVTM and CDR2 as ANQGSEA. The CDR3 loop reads CSVYDNEQFF. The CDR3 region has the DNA TGCAGCGTTTACGACAATGAGCAGTTCTTC.

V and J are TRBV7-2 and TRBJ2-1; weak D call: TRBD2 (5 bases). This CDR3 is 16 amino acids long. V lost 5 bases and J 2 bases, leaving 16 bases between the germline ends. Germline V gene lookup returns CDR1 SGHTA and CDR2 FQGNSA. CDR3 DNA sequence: TGTGCCAGCAGCCCCTACAGCGGATTCGCCTACAATGAGCAGTTCTTC. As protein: CASSPYSGFAYNEQFF.

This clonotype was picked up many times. This CDR3 is CASSVDRSMNTEAFF. CDR3 nucleotide sequence: TGTGCCAGCAGCGTAGACCGATCCATGAACACTGAAGCTTTCTTT. The chain employs TRBV9 and TRBJ1-1, with D uncertain. V was shortened by 0 bases and J by 0 bases, with 9 bases between the two germline ends. Germline V gene sequence: CDR1 SGDLS, CDR2 YYNGEE. The CDR3 is made up of 15 amino acids.

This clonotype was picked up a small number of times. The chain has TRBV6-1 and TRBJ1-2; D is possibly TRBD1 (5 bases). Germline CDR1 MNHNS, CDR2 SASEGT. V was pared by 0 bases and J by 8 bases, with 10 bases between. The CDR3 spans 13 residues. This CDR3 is CASSEAYDSGYTF. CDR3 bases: TGTGCCAGCAGTGAAGCGTACGACAGCGGCTACACCTTC.

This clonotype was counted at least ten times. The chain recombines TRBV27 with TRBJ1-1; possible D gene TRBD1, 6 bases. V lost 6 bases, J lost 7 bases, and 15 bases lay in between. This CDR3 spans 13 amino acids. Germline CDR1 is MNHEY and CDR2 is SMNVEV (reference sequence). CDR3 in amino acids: CASRQGPFVEAFF. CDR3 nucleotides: TGTGCCAGCAGGCAGGGGCCCTTCGTTGAAGCTTTCTTT.

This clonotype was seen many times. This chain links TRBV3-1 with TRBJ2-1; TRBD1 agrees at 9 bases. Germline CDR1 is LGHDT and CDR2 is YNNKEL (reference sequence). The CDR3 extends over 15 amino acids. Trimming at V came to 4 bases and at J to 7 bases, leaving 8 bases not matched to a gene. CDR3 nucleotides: TGTGCCAGCAGCCCGTACAGGGGGCGGAGGAATGAGCAGTTCTTC. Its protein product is CASSPYRGRRNEQFF.

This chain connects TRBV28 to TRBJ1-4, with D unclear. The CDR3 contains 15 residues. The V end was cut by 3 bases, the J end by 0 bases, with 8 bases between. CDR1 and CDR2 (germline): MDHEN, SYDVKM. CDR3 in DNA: TGTGCCAGCAGTTTCCAGCCGGCAACTAATGAAAAACTGTTTTTT. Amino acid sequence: CASSFQPATNEKLFF.

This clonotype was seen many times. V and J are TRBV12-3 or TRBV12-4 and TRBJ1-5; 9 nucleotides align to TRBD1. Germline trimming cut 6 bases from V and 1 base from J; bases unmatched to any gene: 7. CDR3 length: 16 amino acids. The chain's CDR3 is CASRTTGGHSNQPQHF. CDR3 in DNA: TGTGCCAGCAGAACCACAGGGGGCCACAGCAATCAGCCCCAGCATTTT.

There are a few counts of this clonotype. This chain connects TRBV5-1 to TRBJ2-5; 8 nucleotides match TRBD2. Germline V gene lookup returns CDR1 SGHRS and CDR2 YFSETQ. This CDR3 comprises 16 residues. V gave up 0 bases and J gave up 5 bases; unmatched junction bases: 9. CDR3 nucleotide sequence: TGCGCCAGCAGCTTGGAGGCTAGCGGGCGACGCGAGACCCAGTACTTC. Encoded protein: CASSLEASGRRETQYF.

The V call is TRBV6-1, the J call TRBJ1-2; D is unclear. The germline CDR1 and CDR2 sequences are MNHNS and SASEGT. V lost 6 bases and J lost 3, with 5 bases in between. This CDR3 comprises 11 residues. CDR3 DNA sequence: TGTGCCAGCAGGGACGACTATGGCTACACCTTC. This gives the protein CASRDDYGYTF.

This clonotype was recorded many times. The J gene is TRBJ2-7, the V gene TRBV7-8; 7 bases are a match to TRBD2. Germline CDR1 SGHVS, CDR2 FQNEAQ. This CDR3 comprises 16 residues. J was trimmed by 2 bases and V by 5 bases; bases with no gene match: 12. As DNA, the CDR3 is TGTGCCAGCAGCCCCCATCCCAGCGGGATCCCCTACGAGCAGTACTTC. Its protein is CASSPHPSGIPYEQYF.

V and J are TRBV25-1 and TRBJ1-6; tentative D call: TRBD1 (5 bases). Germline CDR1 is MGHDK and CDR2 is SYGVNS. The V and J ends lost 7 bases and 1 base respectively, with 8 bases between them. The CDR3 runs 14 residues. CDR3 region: CASTSGSYNSPLHF. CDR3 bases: TGTGCCAGCACGTCAGGGTCCTATAATTCACCCCTCCACTTT.

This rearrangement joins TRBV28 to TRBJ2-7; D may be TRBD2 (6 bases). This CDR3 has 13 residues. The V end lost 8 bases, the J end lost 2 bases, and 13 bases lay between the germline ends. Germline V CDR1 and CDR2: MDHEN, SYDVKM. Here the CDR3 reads CASLGTAPYEQYF. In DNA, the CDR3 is TGTGCCAGCCTGGGGACTGCTCCCTACGAGCAGTACTTC.

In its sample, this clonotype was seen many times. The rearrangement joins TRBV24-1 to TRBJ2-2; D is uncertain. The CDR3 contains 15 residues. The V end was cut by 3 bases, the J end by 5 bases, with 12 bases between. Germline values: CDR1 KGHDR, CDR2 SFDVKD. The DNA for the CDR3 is TGTGCCACCAGTGATCTCGATCAGGTGACCGGGGAGCTGTTTTTT. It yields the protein CATSDLDQVTGELFF.

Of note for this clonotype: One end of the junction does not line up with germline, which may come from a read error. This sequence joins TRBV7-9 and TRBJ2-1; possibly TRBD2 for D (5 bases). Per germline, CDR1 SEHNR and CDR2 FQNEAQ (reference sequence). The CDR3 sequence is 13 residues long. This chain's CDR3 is CASSPELARQRVF. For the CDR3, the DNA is TGTGCCAGCAGCCCAGAATTAGCGCGGCAACGGGTCTTC.

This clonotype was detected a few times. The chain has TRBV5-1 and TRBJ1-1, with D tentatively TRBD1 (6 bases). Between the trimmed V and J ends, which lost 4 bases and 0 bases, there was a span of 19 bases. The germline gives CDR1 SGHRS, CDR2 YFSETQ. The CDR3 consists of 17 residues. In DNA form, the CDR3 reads TGCGCCAGCAGCCACGGACTTCGGACAGCAATGAACACTGAAGCTTTCTTT. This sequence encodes CASSHGLRTAMNTEAFF.

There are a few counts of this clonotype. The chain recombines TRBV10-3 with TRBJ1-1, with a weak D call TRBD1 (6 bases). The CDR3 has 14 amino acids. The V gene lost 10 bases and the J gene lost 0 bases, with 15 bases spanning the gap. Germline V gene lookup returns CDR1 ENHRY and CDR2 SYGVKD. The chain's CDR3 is CASRGPGMNTEAFF. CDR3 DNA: TGTGCCAGCAGGGGCCCTGGGATGAACACTGAAGCTTTCTTT.

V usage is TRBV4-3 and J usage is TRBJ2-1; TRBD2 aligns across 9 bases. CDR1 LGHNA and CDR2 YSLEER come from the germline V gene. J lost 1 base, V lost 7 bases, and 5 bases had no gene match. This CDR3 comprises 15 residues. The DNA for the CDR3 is TGCGCCAGCACCCCGGGACTAGCATCCTACAATGAGCAGTTCTTC. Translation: CASTPGLASYNEQFF.

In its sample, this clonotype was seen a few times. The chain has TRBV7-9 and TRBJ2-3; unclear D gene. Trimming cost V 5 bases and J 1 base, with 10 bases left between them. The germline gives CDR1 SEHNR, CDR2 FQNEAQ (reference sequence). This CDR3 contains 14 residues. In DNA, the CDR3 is TGTGCCAGCAGCCCCCCGGGCGGCACAGATACGCAGTATTTT. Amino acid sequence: CASSPPGGTDTQYF.

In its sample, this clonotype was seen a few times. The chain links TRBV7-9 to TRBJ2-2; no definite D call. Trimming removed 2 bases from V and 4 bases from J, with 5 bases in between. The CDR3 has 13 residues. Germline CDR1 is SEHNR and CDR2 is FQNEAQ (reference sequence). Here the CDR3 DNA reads TGTGCCAGCAGCTTATACGGCACCGGGGAGCTGTTTTTT. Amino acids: CASSLYGTGELFF.

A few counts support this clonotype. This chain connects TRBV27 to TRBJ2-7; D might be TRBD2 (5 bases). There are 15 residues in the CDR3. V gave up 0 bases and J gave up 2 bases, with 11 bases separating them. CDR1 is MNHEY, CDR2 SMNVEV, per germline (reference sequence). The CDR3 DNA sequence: TGTGCCAGCAGTTTATCGCGGGTGAATGCCTACGAGCAGTACTTC. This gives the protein CASSLSRVNAYEQYF.

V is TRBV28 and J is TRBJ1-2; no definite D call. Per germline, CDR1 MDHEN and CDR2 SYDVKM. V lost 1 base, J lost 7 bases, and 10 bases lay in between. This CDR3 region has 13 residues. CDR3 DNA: TGTGCCAGCAGTTTATCGCCCGGGCTTGGCTACACCTTC. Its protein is CASSLSPGLGYTF.

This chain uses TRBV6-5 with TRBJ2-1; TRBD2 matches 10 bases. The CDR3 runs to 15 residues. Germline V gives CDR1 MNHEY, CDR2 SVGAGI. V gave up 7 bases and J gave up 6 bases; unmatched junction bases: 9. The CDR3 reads CASTYSRLAGNEQFF. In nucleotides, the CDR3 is TGTGCCAGCACCTACAGCCGACTAGCGGGCAATGAGCAGTTCTTC.

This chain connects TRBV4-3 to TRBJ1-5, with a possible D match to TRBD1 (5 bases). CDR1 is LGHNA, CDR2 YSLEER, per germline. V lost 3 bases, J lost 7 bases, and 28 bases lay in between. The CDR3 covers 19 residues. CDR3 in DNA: TGCGCCAGCAGCCAGGGGGGTATCAGCGCCCTAGGAGGATTCCAGCCCCAGCATTTT. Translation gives CASSQGGISALGGFQPQHF.

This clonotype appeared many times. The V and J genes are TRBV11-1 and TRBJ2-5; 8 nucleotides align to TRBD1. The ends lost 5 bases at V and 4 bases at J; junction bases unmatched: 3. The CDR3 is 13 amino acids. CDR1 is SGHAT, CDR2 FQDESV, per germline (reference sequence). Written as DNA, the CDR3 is TGTGCCAGCAGCCGGGGACAGGTAGAGACCCAGTACTTC. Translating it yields CASSRGQVETQYF.

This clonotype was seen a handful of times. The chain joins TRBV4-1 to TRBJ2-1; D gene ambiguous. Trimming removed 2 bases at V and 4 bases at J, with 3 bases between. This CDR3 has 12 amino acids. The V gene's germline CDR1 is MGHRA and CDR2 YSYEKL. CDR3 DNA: TGCGCCAGCAGCCAAACGTACAATGAGCAGTTCTTC. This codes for CASSQTYNEQFF.

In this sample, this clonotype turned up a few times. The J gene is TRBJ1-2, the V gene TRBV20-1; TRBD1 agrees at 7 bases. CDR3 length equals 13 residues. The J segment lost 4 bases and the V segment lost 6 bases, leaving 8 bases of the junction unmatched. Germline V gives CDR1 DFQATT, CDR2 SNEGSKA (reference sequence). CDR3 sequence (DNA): TGCAGTGCCACTTCACAGGGGCGCTATGGCTACACCTTC. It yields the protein CSATSQGRYGYTF.

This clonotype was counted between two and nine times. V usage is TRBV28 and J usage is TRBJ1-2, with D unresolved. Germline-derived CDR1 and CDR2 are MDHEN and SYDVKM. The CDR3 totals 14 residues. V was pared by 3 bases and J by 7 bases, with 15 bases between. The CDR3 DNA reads TGTGCCAGCAGTTTTTATTCCCTATCGGCTGGCTACACCTTC. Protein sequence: CASSFYSLSAGYTF.

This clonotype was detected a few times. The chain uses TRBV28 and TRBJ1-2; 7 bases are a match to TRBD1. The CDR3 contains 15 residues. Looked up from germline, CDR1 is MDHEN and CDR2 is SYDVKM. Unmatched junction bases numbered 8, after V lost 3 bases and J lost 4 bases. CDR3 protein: CASSLATGYGYGYTF. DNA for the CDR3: TGTGCCAGCAGTTTGGCGACAGGGTACGGCTATGGCTACACCTTC.